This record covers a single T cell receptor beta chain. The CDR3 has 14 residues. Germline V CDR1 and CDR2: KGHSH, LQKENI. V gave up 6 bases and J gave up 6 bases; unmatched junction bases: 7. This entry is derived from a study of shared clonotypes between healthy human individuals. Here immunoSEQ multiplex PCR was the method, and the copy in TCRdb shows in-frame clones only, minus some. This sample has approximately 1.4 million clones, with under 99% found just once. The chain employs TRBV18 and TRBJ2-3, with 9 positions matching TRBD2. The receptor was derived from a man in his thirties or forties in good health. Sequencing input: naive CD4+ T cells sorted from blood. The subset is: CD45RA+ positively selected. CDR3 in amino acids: CASSPGLAFDTQYF. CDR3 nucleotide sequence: TGTGCCAGCTCGCCGGGACTAGCCTTCGATACGCAGTATTTT.